The T cell receptor (beta chain) described here comes from a study of blood T cells in healthy people across ages. Background on the study: Roughly one uniquely barcoded beta molecule per two T cells was captured.

It was with a sample-barcoded 5' primer and a J-beta primer mix that a second PCR of roughly 7 to 12 cycles was run. MiXCR was run by TCRdb on the 5' RACE reads, yielding one entry per CDR3 protein. Here the sample spans 1,100,000 or so distinct CDR3 sequences, 35% to 50% being singletons. Details on this clonotype: Antigen: not known.

Study-level results: Roughly linear age-related decline in beta diversity appeared, significant by age approximately 43.

Germline CDR1 SGHVS, CDR2 FQNEAQ. The V segment lost 7 bases and the J segment 0 bases; nucleotides outside the gene matches: 8. CDR3 length equals 15 residues. This TCR derives from a woman aged 60-75 years in good health. Input material: blood. The V call is TRBV7-8, the J call TRBJ1-1; the match to TRBD1 covers 7 bases. The CDR3 is CASKQGRMVNTEAFF. CDR3 DNA: TGTGCCAGCAAACAGGGGAGAATGGTGAACACTGAAGCTTTCTTT.